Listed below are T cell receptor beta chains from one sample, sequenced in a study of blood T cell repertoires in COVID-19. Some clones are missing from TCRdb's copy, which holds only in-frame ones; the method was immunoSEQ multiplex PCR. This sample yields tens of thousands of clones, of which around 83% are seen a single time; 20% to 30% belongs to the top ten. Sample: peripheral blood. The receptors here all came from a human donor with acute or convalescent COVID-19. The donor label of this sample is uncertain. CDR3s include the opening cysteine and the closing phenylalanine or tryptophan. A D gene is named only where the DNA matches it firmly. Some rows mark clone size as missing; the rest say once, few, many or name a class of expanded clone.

cdr3_nt: TGTGCCAGTAGTATTATCAGCGGCAGACGAGGAGAGACCCAGTACTTC
cdr3_aa: CASSIISGRRGETQYF
v_call: TRBV19
clone_size: -
j_call: TRBJ2-5
d_call: -

cdr3_nt: TGTGCCAGCAGTCCAAGCGGGGGGGCCGGCACCGGGGAGCTGTTTTTT
cdr3_aa: CASSPSGGAGTGELFF
v_call: TRBV6-4
clone_size: medium-sized
j_call: TRBJ2-2
d_call: TRBD2

cdr3_nt: TGTGCCACCAGTGATTTTAGTCGGGGGGATACGCAGTATTTT
cdr3_aa: CATSDFSRGDTQYF
v_call: TRBV24-1
clone_size: -
j_call: TRBJ2-3
d_call: -

cdr3_nt: TGCGCCAGCAGCTTACGAGTAGCGGGGGTCGAGCAGTACTTC
cdr3_aa: CASSLRVAGVEQYF
v_call: TRBV5-1
clone_size: -
j_call: TRBJ2-7
d_call: TRBD2

cdr3_nt: TGTGCCAGCAGCTCCTCTCCCGCGGGAGTATTCGACAATGAGCAGTTCTTC
cdr3_aa: CASSSSPAGVFDNEQFF
v_call: TRBV13
clone_size: -
j_call: TRBJ2-1
d_call: TRBD2

cdr3_nt: TGCAGCGTGGGGCTAGTGAAAGAGACCCAGTACTTC
cdr3_aa: CSVGLVKETQYF
v_call: TRBV29-1
clone_size: once
j_call: TRBJ2-5
d_call: -

cdr3_nt: TGCGCCAGCAGCTCTCAAACAGGGCCCCTGTCCACTGAAGCTTTCTTT
cdr3_aa: CASSSQTGPLSTEAFF
v_call: TRBV5-1
clone_size: few
j_call: TRBJ1-1
d_call: -

cdr3_nt: TGTGCCAGCAGCAATCCCAGGGGGCCCCAAGAGACCCAGTACTTC
cdr3_aa: CASSNPRGPQETQYF
v_call: TRBV7-3
clone_size: -
j_call: TRBJ2-5
d_call: TRBD1

cdr3_nt: TGTGCCAGCAGCCCCCGAAGACTAGCGGGAGGAGCCTACGAGCAGTACTTC
cdr3_aa: CASSPRRLAGGAYEQYF
v_call: TRBV3-1/TRBV3-2
clone_size: -
j_call: TRBJ2-7
d_call: TRBD2

cdr3_nt: TGTGCCAGCAACCCCCTAGCGCTAGAGACCCAGTACTTC
cdr3_aa: CASNPLALETQYF
v_call: TRBV7-9
clone_size: -
j_call: TRBJ2-5
d_call: -

cdr3_nt: TGTGCCAGCAGTTTCTTGGGGACAGGGAACTACAATGAGCAGTTCTTC
cdr3_aa: CASSFLGTGNYNEQFF
v_call: TRBV28
clone_size: -
j_call: TRBJ2-1
d_call: TRBD1

cdr3_nt: TGCAGCGTTGAAATCGACTTCGGGGCTTTCTTT
cdr3_aa: CSVEIDFGAFF
v_call: TRBV29-1
clone_size: -
j_call: TRBJ1-1
d_call: -

cdr3_nt: TGTGCCAGCAGTCCCCTGGGGGGGGCTTTCAATGAGCAGTTCTTC
cdr3_aa: CASSPLGGAFNEQFF
v_call: TRBV27
clone_size: few
j_call: TRBJ2-1
d_call: -

cdr3_nt: TGTGCCAGCAGCGTAGGGCGCGCCGGGACCGGGGAGCTGTTTTTT
cdr3_aa: CASSVGRAGTGELFF
v_call: TRBV9
clone_size: -
j_call: TRBJ2-2
d_call: -

cdr3_nt: TGTGCCAGCACCCTAACCCGGCAGGCTGGAAACACCATATATTTT
cdr3_aa: CASTLTRQAGNTIYF
v_call: TRBV2
clone_size: -
j_call: TRBJ1-3
d_call: -

cdr3_nt: TGTGCCACTCTTGGGCCATTGGAAGGAGGGCAAGAGACCCAGTACTTC
cdr3_aa: CATLGPLEGGQETQYF
v_call: TRBV10-3
clone_size: -
j_call: TRBJ2-5
d_call: -

cdr3_nt: TGTGCCAGCAGTTTATTACCCGCGGGGAGTGAGCAGTTCTTC
cdr3_aa: CASSLLPAGSEQFF
v_call: TRBV27
clone_size: -
j_call: TRBJ2-1
d_call: -

cdr3_nt: TGTGCCAGCAGACGACGGGACAGTAACTATGGCTACACCTTC
cdr3_aa: CASRRRDSNYGYTF
v_call: TRBV6-6
clone_size: -
j_call: TRBJ1-2
d_call: TRBD1

cdr3_nt: TGTGCCACCAGCAGACCGGGACAGGGGGGGCGAGAGCAGTACTTC
cdr3_aa: CATSRPGQGGREQYF
v_call: TRBV15
clone_size: few
j_call: TRBJ2-7
d_call: TRBD1

cdr3_nt: TGTGCCAGCAGCCAAGTGATGGGGCTAGATTCACCCCTCCACTTT
cdr3_aa: CASSQVMGLDSPLHF
v_call: TRBV14
clone_size: few
j_call: TRBJ1-6
d_call: -